Following are 15 T cell receptor beta chains from one sample sequenced in a study of regulatory T cells in long-lasting Graves disease. The TCR beta library used iRepertoire HTBI primers with Arm-PCR amplification of CDR3. TCRdb reprocessed the multiplex PCR reads via MiXCR and lists one record per CDR3 protein. The sample consists of around 420,000 distinct CDR3 sequences, 15% of them appearing once. As for time point: newly diagnosed GD, antithyroid drugs for less than 3 months. Making the TCR library involved RNA that had been extracted from PBMCs. The source material was peripheral blood mononuclear cells (PBMCs), sampled at new diagnosis, from a patient treated with antithyroid drugs. These receptors all come from a female donor with Graves disease.

This clonotype was observed many times. The rearrangement joins TRBV27 to TRBJ2-7; TRBD2 might be the D (5 bases). The CDR3 spans 13 residues. The germline V gene has CDR1 MNHEY and CDR2 SMNVEV (reference sequence). Between the trimmed V and J ends, which lost 7 bases and 5 bases, there was a span of 15 bases. This CDR3 reads CASNFKGAHEQYF. The CDR3 DNA sequence: TGTGCCAGCAATTTTAAGGGAGCCCACGAGCAGTACTTC.

This clonotype was seen more than once but under ten times. V usage is TRBV5-6 and J usage is TRBJ1-2; possibly TRBD1 for D (5 bases). The germline V gene has CDR1 SGHDT and CDR2 YYEEEE. The CDR3 is 13 amino acids. The germline V and J ends were trimmed by 2 bases and 4 bases, with 9 bases remaining between them. Here the CDR3 DNA reads TGTGCCAGCAGCTTCGGACACTCCTATGGCTACACCTTC. It encodes CASSFGHSYGYTF.

The table lists this clonotype with many counts. CDR3 in amino acids: CATSDSVIYTGELFF. CDR3 nucleotides: TGTGCCACCAGTGATTCGGTCATTTACACCGGGGAGCTGTTTTTT. The rearrangement links TRBV24-1 to TRBJ2-2; no clear D. The V end was cut by 2 bases, the J end by 3 bases, with 9 bases between. The CDR3 consists of 15 residues. CDR1 is KGHDR, CDR2 SFDVKD, per germline.

The chain combines TRBV6-2 or TRBV6-3 with TRBJ2-3; tentatively, D is TRBD2 (6 bases). This CDR3 region has 16 residues. The V gene lost 5 bases and the J gene lost 7 bases, with 22 bases spanning the gap. Germline CDR1 reads MNHEY; CDR2 reads SVGEGT. CDR3 sequence (DNA): TGTGCCAGCAGTGAGATGTGGGGAGGCGAGGAAAATACGCAGTATTTT. Encoded protein: CASSEMWGGEENTQYF.

The rearrangement uses TRBV12-5 and TRBJ2-1, with TRBD2 as a possible D gene (5 bases). The germline CDR1 and CDR2 sequences are LGHNT and FRNRAP. The CDR3 runs to 13 residues. Trimming cost V 5 bases and J 7 bases, with 12 bases left between them. The CDR3 DNA follows: TGTGCTAGTGGTACTGAGCGCGGGAATGAGCAGTTCTTC. This gives the protein CASGTERGNEQFF.

Many counts were recorded for this clonotype. The CDR3 loop reads CSPPAAGDTQYF. The CDR3 bases are TGCAGTCCCCCTGCAGCGGGAGATACGCAGTATTTT. The rearrangement links TRBV20-1 to TRBJ2-3; D may be TRBD2 (6 bases). Germline V gives CDR1 DFQATT, CDR2 SNEGSKA (reference sequence). V lost 8 bases, J lost 5 bases, and 14 bases lay in between. The CDR3 length is 12 residues.

The V call is TRBV27, the J call TRBJ1-1; TRBD1 agrees at 10 bases. Germline-derived CDR1 and CDR2 are MNHEY and SMNVEV (reference sequence). CDR3 size: 16 residues. The V and J ends lost 8 bases and 0 bases, in that order; junction bases with no gene match: 9. The CDR3 here is CASRWTGGIVNTEAFF. The CDR3 region has the DNA TGTGCCAGCCGGTGGACAGGGGGGATCGTGAACACTGAAGCTTTCTTT.

This clonotype was detected ten times or more. The chain links TRBV10-3 to TRBJ2-7, with 8 nucleotides matching TRBD2. In germline, CDR1 is ENHRY, CDR2 SYGVKD. The CDR3 spans 15 residues. The V gene end was trimmed by 6 bases and the J gene end by 4 bases; junction bases not matched to a gene: 11. The CDR3 protein is CAISQQLGTRYEQYF. The DNA for the CDR3 is TGTGCCATCAGCCAACAATTAGGGACTAGATACGAGCAGTACTTC.

A few counts support this clonotype. The chain is built from TRBV28 and TRBJ1-6; no firm D call. V was shortened by 4 bases and J by 9 bases, with 13 bases between the two germline ends. The CDR3 contains 14 residues. In germline, CDR1 is MDHEN, CDR2 SYDVKM. The CDR3 region is CASSSPAMASPLHF. Here the CDR3 DNA reads TGTGCCAGCAGTTCACCAGCCATGGCTTCACCCCTCCACTTT.

This clonotype has a count of ten or more. The chain recombines TRBV7-2 with TRBJ2-7, with D possibly being TRBD1 or TRBD2 (7 bases each). The V gene lost 2 bases and the J gene lost 0 bases, with 23 bases spanning the gap. The CDR3 totals 19 residues. Germline assignment: CDR1 SGHTA and CDR2 FQGNSA. CDR3 DNA sequence: TGTGCCAGCAGCTTAAACGGCAGGGGGACTACTCGGGCCTCCTACGAGCAGTACTTC. Amino acid sequence: CASSLNGRGTTRASYEQYF.

The sample holds many counts of this clonotype. The rearrangement uses TRBV13 and TRBJ1-1; 10 nucleotides match TRBD1. The CDR3 extends over 17 amino acids. CDR1 PRHDT and CDR2 FYEKMQ come from the germline V gene (reference sequence). Trimming at V came to 4 bases and at J to 6 bases, leaving 14 bases not matched to a gene. The DNA of the CDR3 is TGTGCCAGCAGCTCCTGGACAGGGGGGAAAGGGTACGCTGAAGCTTTCTTT. It specifies CASSSWTGGKGYAEAFF.

As concerns this clonotype: The junction departs from germline at one end; a sequencing error may be responsible. V is TRBV4-1 and J is TRBJ1-5; maybe TRBD1 (5 bases). Germline CDR1 reads MGHRA; CDR2 reads YSYEKL. The CDR3 runs 15 residues. The CDR3 is CASSQGVSSNQSQHF. The CDR3 coding sequence is TGCGCCAGCAGCCAGGGGGTGAGTAGCAATCAGTCCCAGCATTTT.

This clonotype was recorded at least ten times. J is TRBJ1-6 and V is TRBV20-1; perhaps TRBD1 as D (6 bases). Trimming shortened V by 0 bases and J by 0 bases, and 12 bases separated the two germline ends. The germline CDR1 and CDR2 sequences are DFQATT and SNEGSKA (reference sequence). The CDR3 is 17 amino acids. CDR3 coding DNA: TGCAGTGCTAGAGACCGGACAGCGAGCTCCTATAATTCACCCCTCCACTTT. Amino acids: CSARDRTASSYNSPLHF.

This clonotype was seen at least ten times. The CDR3 DNA is TGTGCCAGCAGCTTTAGCGGGAGGGCCCAGGGTGAGCAGTTCTTC. Amino acid sequence: CASSFSGRAQGEQFF. The V gene is TRBV6-2 or TRBV6-3, the J gene TRBJ2-1; 11 bases align to TRBD2. Unmatched junction bases numbered 10, after V lost 6 bases and J lost 9 bases. CDR1 and CDR2 from the germline V gene are MNHEY and SVGEGT. CDR3 length: 15 residues.

This clonotype was counted ten times or more. The V and J genes are TRBV27 and TRBJ1-6; D unclear. The CDR3 has 16 amino acids. Trimming removed 5 bases at V and 0 bases at J, with 11 bases between. Germline V gene lookup returns CDR1 MNHEY and CDR2 SMNVEV (reference sequence). DNA for the CDR3: TGTGCCAGCAGTCTCACGTTGAGCTCCTATAATTCACCCCTCCACTTT. Its translation is CASSLTLSSYNSPLHF.